The TCR beta chain under discussion was sequenced for a study of radiotherapy plus CTLA-4 blockade in lung cancer. Findings and limits, study-wide: Together with interferon-beta, which increased in serum after radiation, early dynamic changes in blood T cell clones were reportedly the best predictors of response. TCR clones of tumor origin grew in blood after radiotherapy plus ipilimumab.

The CDR3 is 16 residues long. Germline values: CDR1 SQVTM, CDR2 ANQGSEA. Trimming took off 1 base at V and 5 bases at J, with 20 bases between the two ends. Profiling relied on immunoSEQ multiplex PCR, and the TCRdb table lists in-frame clones only, not all of them. The sample carries 80,000 to 100,000 clones, 60% to 75% recorded once. With regard to this clone: What it recognizes is unknown.

The source material was peripheral blood, sampled from a patient treated with radiotherapy plus ipilimumab. The J gene is TRBJ1-1, the V gene TRBV29-1; D possibly corresponds to TRBD1 (6 bases). The sequence derives from a human donor with non-small cell lung cancer who had a partial response to radiotherapy plus ipilimumab. Some clones in this sample may be carry-over from other donors' samples. This CDR3 reads CSVEGQASGTWTEAFF. The CDR3 bases are TGCAGCGTTGAAGGACAGGCCTCCGGGACCTGGACTGAAGCTTTCTTT.